These 23 T cell receptor beta chains came from one sample sequenced in a study of technical replicates of blood from a few donors. The protocol was immunoSEQ multiplex PCR, while the TCRdb copy is restricted to in-frame clones and leaves out a portion. The sample shows some 49,000 clones, more than 85% of them seen only once. Input material: PBMCs. The receptors were sampled from a human donor in good health. Some clones in this sample may be carry-over from other donors' samples.

This chain connects TRBV28 to TRBJ2-7; D not certain. CDR1 is MDHEN and CDR2 is SYDVKM in the germline V gene. Trimming took off 2 bases at V and 0 bases at J, with 11 bases between the two ends. The CDR3 has 15 amino acids. CDR3 sequence (DNA): TGTGCCAGCAGTTTAAGGATAGCCCACTCCTACGAGCAGTACTTC. This sequence encodes CASSLRIAHSYEQYF.

This clone was counted a single time. The V call is TRBV5-6, the J call TRBJ2-7; D uncertain. This CDR3 is 11 amino acids long. V dropped 1 base and J dropped 5 bases, with 4 bases sitting between them. Germline V gene sequence: CDR1 SGHDT, CDR2 YYEEEE. CDR3 in DNA: TGTGCCAGCAGCTTGTCTCACGAGCAGTACTTC. Protein product: CASSLSHEQYF.

This chain uses TRBV7-2 with TRBJ1-2; D gene ambiguous. The CDR3 loop spans 12 amino acids. The ends were cut back, 1 base at V and 7 bases at J, with 7 bases in the middle. Germline V CDR1 and CDR2: SGHTA, FQGNSA. The DNA of the CDR3 is TGTGCCAGCAGCTTAGGGCCGTCTGGCTACACCTTC. It yields the protein CASSLGPSGYTF.

The chain is built from TRBV9 and TRBJ1-2; a possible D gene is TRBD1 (6 bases). Trimming took 4 bases from V and 7 from J, leaving 20 bases between them. The V gene's germline CDR1 is SGDLS and CDR2 YYNGEE. This CDR3 contains 15 residues. In DNA, the CDR3 is TGTGCCAGCAGCCCCCCAGGGGCAGCCGGGCTTGGCTACACCTTC. This encodes CASSPPGAAGLGYTF.

The V call is TRBV10-3, the J call TRBJ1-2, with 7 bases that match TRBD1. CDR3 length: 15 residues. The junction had 7 bases not matched to a gene; V was cut back by 2 bases and J by 4 bases. The germline CDR1 and CDR2 sequences are ENHRY and SYGVKD. The CDR3 bases are TGTGCCATCAGTGAGCGTAGGGACAGCCCCTATGGCTACACCTTC. This codes for CAISERRDSPYGYTF.

The gene calls are TRBV27 and TRBJ1-5; D uncertain. The germline V gene encodes CDR1 MNHEY and CDR2 SMNVEV (reference sequence). The CDR3 consists of 14 residues. V dropped 5 bases and J dropped 0 bases, with 8 bases sitting between them. The CDR3 sequence: CASSLTVSNQPQHF. CDR3 in DNA: TGTGCCAGCAGTCTTACAGTTAGCAATCAGCCCCAGCATTTT.

This sequence joins TRBV30 and TRBJ1-2; 7 bases are a match to TRBD1. The germline V gene has CDR1 GTSNPN and CDR2 SVGIG (reference sequence). The V gene end was trimmed by 7 bases and the J gene end by 2 bases; junction bases not matched to a gene: 4. The CDR3 contains 12 residues. DNA of the CDR3: TGTGCCTTGACGACAGGGAACTATGGCTACACCTTC. Translated, it gives CALTTGNYGYTF. Looking up the rest from reference TRBV30 and TRBJ1-2 gives the full variable domain: SQTIHQWPATLVQPVGSPLSLECTVEGTSNPNLYWYRQAAGRGLQLLFYSVGIGQISSEVPQNLSASRPQDRQFILSSKKLLLSDSGFYLCALTTGNYGYTFGSGTRLTVV.

The rearrangement uses TRBV7-8 and TRBJ1-5; D uncertain. Germline V lookup: CDR1 SGHVS, CDR2 FQNEAQ. Trimming left V 5 bases short and J 3 bases short, with 14 bases between. The CDR3 extends over 15 amino acids. This chain's CDR3 is CASSPPEQPNQPQHF. The CDR3 bases are TGTGCCAGCAGCCCCCCCGAACAGCCCAATCAGCCCCAGCATTTT.

The rearrangement joins TRBV7-8 to TRBJ1-5; 9 bases map to TRBD1. The CDR3 runs to 17 residues. CDR1 and CDR2 from the germline V gene are SGHVS and FQNEAQ. The junction had 18 bases not matched to a gene; V was cut back by 5 bases and J by 10 bases. Here the CDR3 reads CASSLKGGTGPPSPQHF. CDR3 coding DNA: TGTGCCAGCAGCCTCAAGGGGGGGACAGGGCCTCCCTCACCCCAGCATTTT.

The CDR3 DNA sequence: TGTGCCAGCAGCTTAGGGACAGGGGATGCCTCTGGCTACACCTTC. Amino acid sequence: CASSLGTGDASGYTF. The V gene is TRBV7-9, the J gene TRBJ1-2, with TRBD1 identical over 9 bases. The germline gives CDR1 SEHNR, CDR2 FQNEAQ (reference sequence). The CDR3 covers 15 residues. Trimming cost V 1 base and J 7 bases; bases outside gene matches: 7.

This clone was seen just once. The chain recombines TRBV10-3 with TRBJ2-7; 7 bases fit TRBD2. The germline V gene encodes CDR1 ENHRY and CDR2 SYGVKD. The V and J ends lost 4 bases and 6 bases, in that order; junction bases with no gene match: 6. This CDR3 spans 13 amino acids. CDR3 sequence reads: CAISVERDSEQYF. The DNA for the CDR3 is TGTGCCATCAGTGTGGAGCGGGATAGCGAGCAGTACTTC.

The chain joins TRBV11-2 to TRBJ1-6; D gene ambiguous. The germline CDR1 and CDR2 sequences are SGHAT and FQNNGV. CDR3 length: 12 amino acids. Trimming took off 5 bases at V and 10 bases at J, with 9 bases between the two ends. The CDR3 region has the DNA TGTGCCAGCAGCCCCCCCTTCTCACCCCTCCACTTT. Amino acids: CASSPPFSPLHF.

The rearrangement links TRBV2 to TRBJ1-6, with D perhaps TRBD1 (5 bases). This CDR3 contains 16 residues. V shed 6 bases and J shed 5 bases, with 17 bases lying between them. CDR1 and CDR2 (germline): SNHLY, FYNNEI. CDR3: CASSDEGTANNSPLHF. The CDR3 DNA reads TGTGCCAGCAGCGATGAGGGGACTGCAAATAATTCACCCCTCCACTTT.

The J gene is TRBJ2-6, the V gene TRBV7-2; weak D call: TRBD1 (5 bases). The CDR3 runs to 16 residues. Germline-derived CDR1 and CDR2 are SGHTA and FQGNSA. Trimming took 5 bases from V and 0 from J, leaving 11 bases between them. CDR3 sequence (DNA): TGTGCCAGCAGCCAGAGGACAACCTCTGGGGCCAACGTCCTGACTTTC. It encodes CASSQRTTSGANVLTF.

This sequence joins TRBV5-5 and TRBJ1-6; D possibly corresponds to TRBD1 (5 bases). CDR3 length: 12 amino acids. Germline loops: CDR1 SGHKS, CDR2 YYEKEE (reference sequence). Between the trimmed V and J ends, which lost 6 bases and 9 bases, there was a span of 10 bases. CDR3 loop: CASTWGVSPLHF. DNA of the CDR3: TGTGCCAGCACTTGGGGGGTTTCACCCCTCCACTTT.

This clone occurred a few times. The chain carries TRBV5-4 and TRBJ1-1; 9 nucleotides align to TRBD1. The CDR3 has 16 residues. Germline assignment: CDR1 SGHNT and CDR2 YYREEE (reference sequence). V lost 5 bases to trimming and J lost 1 base; unmatched junction nucleotides: 9. CDR3 amino acids: CASSGTGREWNTEAFF. Here the CDR3 DNA reads TGTGCCAGCAGTGGGACAGGGCGGGAGTGGAACACTGAAGCTTTCTTT.

V is TRBV10-3 and J is TRBJ1-2, with 10 bases identical to TRBD1. Germline lookup yields CDR1 ENHRY and CDR2 SYGVKD. The trim removed 5 bases at V and 7 bases at J, leaving 16 bases unmatched. This CDR3 contains 17 residues. Written as DNA, the CDR3 is TGTGCCATCAGTTCACTTGACAGGGGGCAATCGCCGGGTGGCTACACCTTC. It yields the protein CAISSLDRGQSPGGYTF.

V and J are TRBV4-3 and TRBJ1-6; TRBD1 matches at 9 bases. J was trimmed by 17 bases and V by 0 bases; bases with no gene match: 5. This CDR3 has 13 amino acids. Germline CDR1 reads LGHNA; CDR2 reads YSLEER. CDR3 in DNA: TGCGCCAGCAGCCAAGAACGGACAGGGGAGGTCCACTTT. It translates to CASSQERTGEVHF.

This clone was observed once. The chain recombines TRBV5-1 with TRBJ2-5, with D possibly matching TRBD2 (5 bases). The V gene's germline CDR1 is SGHRS and CDR2 YFSETQ. V was cut by 0 bases and J by 0 bases, with 12 bases left in between. This CDR3 region has 16 residues. The CDR3 spells CASSLALAEYQETQYF. DNA for the CDR3: TGCGCCAGCAGCTTGGCGCTAGCCGAGTACCAAGAGACCCAGTACTTC.

This clone was picked up one time. V and J are TRBV5-1 and TRBJ2-7; TRBD1 is a possible D gene (6 bases). The V gene lost 4 bases and the J gene lost 1 base, with 15 bases spanning the gap. Looked up from germline, CDR1 is SGHRS and CDR2 is YFSETQ. The CDR3 has 15 residues. The CDR3 DNA is TGCGCCAGCAGCGATGGCTACGGACAGTCCTACGAGCAGTACTTC. Encoded protein: CASSDGYGQSYEQYF.

The V gene is TRBV18, the J gene TRBJ1-5; D unclear. The CDR3 consists of 15 residues. V was shortened by 3 bases and J by 3 bases, with 12 bases between the two germline ends. Germline values: CDR1 KGHSH, CDR2 LQKENI. CDR3 sequence: CASSPSSGLNQPQHF. The CDR3 DNA reads as TGTGCCAGCTCACCGTCTTCCGGTCTCAATCAGCCCCAGCATTTT.

This clone was observed a single time. The V gene is TRBV11-2, the J gene TRBJ2-7; 7 bases align to TRBD2. V lost 2 bases, J lost 4 bases, and 8 bases stayed unmatched. The CDR3 is made up of 15 amino acids. Per germline, CDR1 SGHAT and CDR2 FQNNGV. CDR3 sequence (DNA): TGTGCCAGCAGCTTAAGTGCGGGAGAGGCTTACGAGCAGTACTTC. As protein: CASSLSAGEAYEQYF.

This sequence joins TRBV4-2 and TRBJ2-1; TRBD2 might be the D (7 bases). V was clipped by 1 base and J by 8 bases, with 15 bases between them. The CDR3 sequence is 15 residues long. Germline V gene data show CDR1 as LGHNA and CDR2 as YNFKEQ. For the CDR3, the DNA is TGTGCCAGCAGCCAAGGGAGGGGGGGCCTTGATGAGCAGTTCTTC. Amino acid sequence: CASSQGRGGLDEQFF.